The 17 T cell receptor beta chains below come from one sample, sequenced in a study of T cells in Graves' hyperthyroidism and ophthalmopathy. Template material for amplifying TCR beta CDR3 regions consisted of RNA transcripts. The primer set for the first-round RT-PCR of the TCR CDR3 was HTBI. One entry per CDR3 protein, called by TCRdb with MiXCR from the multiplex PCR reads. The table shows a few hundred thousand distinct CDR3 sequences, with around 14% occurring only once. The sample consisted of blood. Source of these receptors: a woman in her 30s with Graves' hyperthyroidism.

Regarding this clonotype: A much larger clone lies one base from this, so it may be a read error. In DNA, the CDR3 is TGTGCCGGCAGCCAAGACCTCCGGGGACAGCCCCAGCATTTT. Translation gives CAGSQDLRGQPQHF. This rearrangement joins TRBV3-1 to TRBJ1-5; unclear D gene. Germline-derived CDR1 and CDR2 are LGHDT and YNNKEL (reference sequence). The CDR3 consists of 14 residues.

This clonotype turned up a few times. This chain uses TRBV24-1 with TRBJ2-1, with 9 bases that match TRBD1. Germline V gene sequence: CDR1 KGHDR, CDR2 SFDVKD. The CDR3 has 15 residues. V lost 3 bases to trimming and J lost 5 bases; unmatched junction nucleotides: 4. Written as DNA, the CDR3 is TGTGCCACCAGTGATCCGGGACAGGGTGACAATGAGCAGTTCTTC. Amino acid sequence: CATSDPGQGDNEQFF.

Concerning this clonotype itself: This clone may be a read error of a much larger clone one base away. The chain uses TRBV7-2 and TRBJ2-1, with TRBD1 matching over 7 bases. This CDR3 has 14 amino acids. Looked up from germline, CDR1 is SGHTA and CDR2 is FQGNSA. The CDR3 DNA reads TGTGCCAGCAGCTTAGTACAGGGGTGGGATGAGCAGCTCTTC. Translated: CASSLVQGWDEQLF.

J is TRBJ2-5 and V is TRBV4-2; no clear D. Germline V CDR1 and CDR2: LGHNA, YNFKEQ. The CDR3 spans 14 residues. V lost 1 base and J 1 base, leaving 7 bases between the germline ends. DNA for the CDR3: TGTGCCAGCAGCCAAGGGTCATTCCAAGAGACCCAGTACTTC. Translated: CASSQGSFQETQYF.

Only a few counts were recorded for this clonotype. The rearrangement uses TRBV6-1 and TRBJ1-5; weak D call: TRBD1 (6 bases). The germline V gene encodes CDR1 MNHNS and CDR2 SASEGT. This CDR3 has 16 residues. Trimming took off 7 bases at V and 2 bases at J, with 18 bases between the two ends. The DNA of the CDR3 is TGTGCCAGCACGCCCAGGGGAGGTTTGGGCAATCAGCCCCAGCATTTT. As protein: CASTPRGGLGNQPQHF.

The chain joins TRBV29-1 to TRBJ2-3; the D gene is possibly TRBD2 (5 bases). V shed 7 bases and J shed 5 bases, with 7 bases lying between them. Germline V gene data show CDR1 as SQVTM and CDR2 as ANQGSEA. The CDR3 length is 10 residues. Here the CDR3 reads CSAGVDTQYF. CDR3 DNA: TGCAGCGCCGGGGTAGATACGCAGTATTTT.

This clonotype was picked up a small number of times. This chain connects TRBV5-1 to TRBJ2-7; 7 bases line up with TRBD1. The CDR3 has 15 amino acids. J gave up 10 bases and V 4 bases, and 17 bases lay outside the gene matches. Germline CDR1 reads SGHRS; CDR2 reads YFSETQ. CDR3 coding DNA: TGCGCCAGCAGCCCAGGGCCGACAGGGCCGATCGAACAGTACTTC. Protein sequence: CASSPGPTGPIEQYF.

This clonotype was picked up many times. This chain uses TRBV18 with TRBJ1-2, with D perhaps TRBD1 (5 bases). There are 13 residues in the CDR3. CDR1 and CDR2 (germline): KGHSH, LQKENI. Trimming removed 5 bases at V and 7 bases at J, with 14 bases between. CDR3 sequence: CASSLPTGLGYTF. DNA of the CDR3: TGTGCCAGCTCATTGCCAACAGGACTTGGCTACACCTTC.

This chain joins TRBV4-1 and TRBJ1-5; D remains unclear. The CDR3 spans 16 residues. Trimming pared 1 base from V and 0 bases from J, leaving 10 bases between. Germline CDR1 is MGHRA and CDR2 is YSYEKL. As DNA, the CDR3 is TGCGCCAGCAGCCAAGGGCCAAGACTTAGCAATCAGCCCCAGCATTTT. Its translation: CASSQGPRLSNQPQHF.

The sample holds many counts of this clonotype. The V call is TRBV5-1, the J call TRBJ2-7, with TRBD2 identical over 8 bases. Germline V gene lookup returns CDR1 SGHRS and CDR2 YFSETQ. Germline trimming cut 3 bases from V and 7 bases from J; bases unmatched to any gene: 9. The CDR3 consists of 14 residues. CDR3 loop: CASSSPSGLGEQYF. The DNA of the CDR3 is TGCGCCAGCAGCTCCCCTAGCGGGCTGGGGGAGCAGTACTTC.

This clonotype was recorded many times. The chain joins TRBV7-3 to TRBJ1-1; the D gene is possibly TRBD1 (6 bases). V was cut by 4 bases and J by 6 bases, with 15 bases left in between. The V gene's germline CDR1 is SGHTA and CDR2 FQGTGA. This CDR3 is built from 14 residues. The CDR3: CASSSTGPEAEAFF. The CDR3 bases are TGTGCCAGCAGCTCGACAGGACCCGAGGCTGAAGCTTTCTTT. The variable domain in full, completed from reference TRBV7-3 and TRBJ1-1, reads GAGVSQTPSNKVTEKGKYVELRCDPISGHTALYWYRQSLGQGPEFLIYFQGTGAADDSGLPNDRFFAVRPEGSVSTLKIQRTERGDSAVYLCASSSTGPEAEAFFGQGTRLTVV.

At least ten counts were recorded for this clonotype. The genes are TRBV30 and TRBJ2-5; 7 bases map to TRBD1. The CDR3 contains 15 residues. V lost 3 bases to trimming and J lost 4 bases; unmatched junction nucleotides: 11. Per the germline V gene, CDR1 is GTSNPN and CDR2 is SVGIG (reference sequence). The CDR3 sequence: CAWSPRQGWRETQYF. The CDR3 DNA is TGTGCCTGGAGCCCAAGACAGGGTTGGCGAGAGACCCAGTACTTC.

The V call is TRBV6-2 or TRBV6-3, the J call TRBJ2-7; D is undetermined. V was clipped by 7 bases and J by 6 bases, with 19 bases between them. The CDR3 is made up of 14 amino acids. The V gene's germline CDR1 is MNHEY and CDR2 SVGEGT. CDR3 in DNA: TGTGCCAGCACTCAAGGATCCACCAATTCCGAGCAGTACTTC. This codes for CASTQGSTNSEQYF.

CDR3 coding DNA: TGTGCCAGCAGCCCAAGGGTTAGCGGGAGACCTTACAATGAGCAGTTCTTC. The encoded protein is CASSPRVSGRPYNEQFF. The chain combines TRBV7-6 with TRBJ2-1; 9 bases map to TRBD2. V gave up 5 bases and J gave up 4 bases; unmatched junction bases: 12. This CDR3 spans 17 amino acids. Germline lookup yields CDR1 SGHVS and CDR2 FNYEAQ.

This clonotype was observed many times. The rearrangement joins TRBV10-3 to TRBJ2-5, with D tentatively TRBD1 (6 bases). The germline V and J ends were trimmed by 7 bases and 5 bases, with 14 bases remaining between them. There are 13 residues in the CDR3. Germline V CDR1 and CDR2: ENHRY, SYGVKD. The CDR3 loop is CAIKAGAFETQYF. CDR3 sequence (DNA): TGTGCCATCAAGGCAGGGGCATTCGAGACCCAGTACTTC.

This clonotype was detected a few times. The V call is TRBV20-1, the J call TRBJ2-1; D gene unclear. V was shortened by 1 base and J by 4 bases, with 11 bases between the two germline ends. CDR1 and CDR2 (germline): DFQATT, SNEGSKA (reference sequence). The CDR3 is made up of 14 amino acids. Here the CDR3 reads CSARGTGKYNEQFF. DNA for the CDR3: TGCAGTGCTAGAGGGACCGGCAAATACAATGAGCAGTTCTTC.

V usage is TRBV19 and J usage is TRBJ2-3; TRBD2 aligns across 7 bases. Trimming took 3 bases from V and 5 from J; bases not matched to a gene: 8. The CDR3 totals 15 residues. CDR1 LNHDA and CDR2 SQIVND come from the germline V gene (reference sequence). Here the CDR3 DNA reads TGTGCCAGTAGTATTGGGGGAGGGCCTCGAGATACGCAGTATTTT. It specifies CASSIGGGPRDTQYF.